Presented here are 4 T cell receptor beta chains from one specimen sequenced in a study of beta chain features in type 1 diabetes. Expressed TCRB transcripts got sequenced, as all isolated RNA was reverse transcribed. Only in-frame clones appear in the TCRdb table, and some are missing; sequencing was by immunoSEQ multiplex PCR. This sample has about 220,000 clones, with about 11% found just once. Sequencing was carried out using central memory CD4+ T cells from blood. The receptors stem from a man aged 18 to 29 in good health.

This clone was counted only a few times. V usage is TRBV5-4 and J usage is TRBJ2-2; perhaps D is TRBD1 or TRBD2 (5 bases each). The CDR3 totals 15 residues. Germline CDR1 is SGHNT and CDR2 is YYREEE (reference sequence). Trimming removed 3 bases at V and 3 bases at J, with 12 bases between. The CDR3 bases are TGTGCCAGCAGCTGGCGCTCGGGGCACACCGGGGAGCTGTTTTTT. Its protein product is CASSWRSGHTGELFF.

A few counts support this clone. The chain carries TRBV7-9 and TRBJ2-1, with 7 positions matching TRBD2. The V gene end was trimmed by 4 bases and the J gene end by 7 bases; junction bases not matched to a gene: 19. Germline CDR1 SEHNR, CDR2 FQNEAQ (reference sequence). This CDR3 is built from 18 residues. The CDR3 coding sequence is TGTGCCAGCAGCTCATTCCGGGACTATGGCCGTTTTCAGAATGAGCAGTTCTTC. This codes for CASSSFRDYGRFQNEQFF.

This chain uses TRBV4-1 with TRBJ2-1; 11 bases agree with TRBD2. The germline V gene has CDR1 MGHRA and CDR2 YSYEKL. This CDR3 region has 17 residues. V lost 3 bases and J lost 6; bases outside the gene matches: 10. The CDR3 protein is CASSQTVAGGKSNEQFF. The DNA for the CDR3 is TGCGCCAGCAGCCAGACAGTAGCGGGAGGGAAAAGCAATGAGCAGTTCTTC.

The chain links TRBV27 to TRBJ2-5, with D tentatively TRBD2 (6 bases). The CDR3 is made up of 14 amino acids. The germline V gene has CDR1 MNHEY and CDR2 SMNVEV (reference sequence). The ends were cut back, 5 bases at V and 4 bases at J, with 14 bases in the middle. CDR3 amino acids: CASSPRAGPETQYF. DNA of the CDR3: TGTGCCAGCAGTCCTCGTGCGGGGCCAGAGACCCAGTACTTC.